A few counts support the clone carrying this T cell receptor beta chain. The sample belongs to a study of T cells in Graves' hyperthyroidism and ophthalmopathy. Unmatched junction bases numbered 10, after V lost 5 bases and J lost 3 bases. This CDR3 is built from 15 residues. Germline V gene lookup returns CDR1 MNHEY and CDR2 SMNVEV (reference sequence). RNA transcripts were the template for amplifying TCR beta CDR3 regions. Researchers ran a first-round RT-PCR on the TCR CDR3 using the HTBI primer set. Each CDR3 protein gets one entry after TCRdb re-called the multiplex PCR reads with MiXCR. This sample has about 380,000 distinct CDR3 sequences; approximately 14% occur once, and the top ten carry 9.5% to 11%.

The genes are TRBV27 and TRBJ2-7; 7 nucleotides agree with TRBD1. The TCR was taken from a woman aged 55-75 years with Graves' hyperthyroidism. The sample taken for sequencing was blood. The CDR3 sequence is CASSPPPGTVYEQYF. The CDR3 DNA reads TGTGCCAGCAGTCCTCCTCCCGGGACAGTCTACGAGCAGTACTTC.